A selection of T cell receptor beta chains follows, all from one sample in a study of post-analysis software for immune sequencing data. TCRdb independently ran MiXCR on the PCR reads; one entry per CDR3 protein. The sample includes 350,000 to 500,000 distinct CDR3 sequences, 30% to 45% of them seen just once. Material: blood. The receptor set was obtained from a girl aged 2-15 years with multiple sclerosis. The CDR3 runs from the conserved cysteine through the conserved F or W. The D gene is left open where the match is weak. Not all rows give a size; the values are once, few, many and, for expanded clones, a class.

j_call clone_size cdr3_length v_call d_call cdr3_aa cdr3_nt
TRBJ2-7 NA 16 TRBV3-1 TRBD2 CASSQPLAGGAYEQYF TGTGCCAGCAGCCAACCACTAGCGGGGGGAGCCTACGAGCAGTACTTC
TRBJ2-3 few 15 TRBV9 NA CASSVTDSRTDTQYF TGTGCCAGCAGCGTGACGGACAGCCGCACAGATACGCAGTATTTT
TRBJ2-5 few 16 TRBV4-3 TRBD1 CASSQIGQGRGETQYF TGCGCCAGCAGCCAAATAGGACAGGGTAGGGGAGAGACCCAGTACTTC
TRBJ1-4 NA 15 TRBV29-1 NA CSVSVWDLSDEKLFF TGCAGCGTTAGCGTTTGGGACCTGTCCGATGAAAAACTGTTTTTT
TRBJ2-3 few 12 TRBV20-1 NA CSSHRGTDTQYF TGCAGTTCTCATAGAGGCACAGATACGCAGTATTTT
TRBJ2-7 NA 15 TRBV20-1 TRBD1 CSARDTGTGGDEQYF TGCAGTGCCCGCGATACCGGGACAGGGGGCGACGAGCAGTACTTC
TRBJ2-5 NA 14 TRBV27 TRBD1 CASRTDRGAETQYF TGTGCCAGCAGGACAGACAGGGGGGCAGAGACCCAGTACTTC
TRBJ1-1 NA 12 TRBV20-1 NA CSARGGGTEAFF TGCAGTGCCCGGGGGGGGGGCACTGAAGCTTTCTTT
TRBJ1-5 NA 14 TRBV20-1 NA CSAALWRSNQPQHF TGCAGTGCCGCGCTCTGGAGGAGCAATCAGCCCCAGCATTTT
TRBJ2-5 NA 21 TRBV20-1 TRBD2 CSARDPLSGTSGSWSGETQYF TGCAGTGCTAGAGACCCCCTTTCCGGGACTAGCGGGAGTTGGAGTGGAGAGACCCAGTACTTC
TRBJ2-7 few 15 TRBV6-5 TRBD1 CASSPTGISSYEQYF TGTGCCAGCAGCCCGACAGGGATTAGCTCCTACGAGCAGTACTTC
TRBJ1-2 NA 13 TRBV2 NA CASSRTANYGYTF TGTGCCAGCAGTCGGACGGCGAACTATGGCTACACCTTC
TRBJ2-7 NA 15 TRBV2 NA CASSEEDIISYEQYF TGTGCCAGCAGTGAAGAGGACATCATCTCCTACGAGCAGTACTTC
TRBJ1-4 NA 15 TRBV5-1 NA CASSLLGRANEKLFF TGCGCCAGCAGCTTGTTGGGCCGCGCTAATGAAAAACTGTTTTTT
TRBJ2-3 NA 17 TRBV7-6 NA CASSPRTALQATDTQYF TGTGCCAGCAGCCCGCGGACAGCGCTCCAAGCCACAGATACGCAGTATTTT
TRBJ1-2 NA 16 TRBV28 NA CASSLKVGRGGYGYTF TGTGCCAGCAGTTTGAAGGTCGGGAGAGGGGGATATGGCTACACCTTC
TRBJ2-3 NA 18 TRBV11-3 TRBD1 CASSQDRGGVRGSDTQYF TGTGCCAGCAGCCAGGACAGGGGTGGGGTGAGGGGGTCAGATACGCAGTATTTT
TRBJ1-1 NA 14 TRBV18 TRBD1 CASSPTDRAGEAFF TGTGCCAGCTCACCGACAGACAGGGCTGGTGAAGCTTTCTTT
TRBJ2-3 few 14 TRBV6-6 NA CASSYTQTVDTQYF TGTGCCAGCAGTTATACCCAGACTGTGGATACGCAGTATTTT
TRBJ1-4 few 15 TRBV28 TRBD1 CASRVWDSDNEKLFF TGTGCCAGCAGGGTATGGGACAGCGATAATGAAAAACTGTTTTTT